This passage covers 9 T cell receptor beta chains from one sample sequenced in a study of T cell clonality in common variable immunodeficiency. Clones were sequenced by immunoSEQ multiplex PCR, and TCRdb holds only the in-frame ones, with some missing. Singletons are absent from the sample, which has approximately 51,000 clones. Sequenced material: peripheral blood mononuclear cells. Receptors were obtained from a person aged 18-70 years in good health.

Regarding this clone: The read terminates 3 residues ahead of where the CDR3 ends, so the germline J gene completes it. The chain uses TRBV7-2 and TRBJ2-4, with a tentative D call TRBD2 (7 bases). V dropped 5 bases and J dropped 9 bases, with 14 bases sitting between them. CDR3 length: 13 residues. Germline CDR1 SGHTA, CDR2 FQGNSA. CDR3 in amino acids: CASSRGAEGIQYF. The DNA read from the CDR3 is TGTGCCAGCAGCCGGGGGGCCGAAGGCATT.

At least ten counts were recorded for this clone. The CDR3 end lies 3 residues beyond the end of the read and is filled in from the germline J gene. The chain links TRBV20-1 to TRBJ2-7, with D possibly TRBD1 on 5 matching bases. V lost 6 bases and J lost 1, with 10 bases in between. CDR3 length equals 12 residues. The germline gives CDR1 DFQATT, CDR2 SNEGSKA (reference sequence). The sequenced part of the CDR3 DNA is TGCAGTGCGGGGCAGGCTTCCTACGAG. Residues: CSAGQASYE. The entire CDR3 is CSAGQASYEQYF.

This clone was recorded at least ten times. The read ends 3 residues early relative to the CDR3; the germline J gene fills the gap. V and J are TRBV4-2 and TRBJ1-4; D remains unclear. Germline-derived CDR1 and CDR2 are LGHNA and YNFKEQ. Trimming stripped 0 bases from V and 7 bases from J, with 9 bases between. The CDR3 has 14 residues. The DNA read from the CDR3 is TGTGCCAGCAGCCAAGAGTCAGAGGGTGAAAAA. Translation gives CASSQESEGEK. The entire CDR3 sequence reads CASSQESEGEKLFF.

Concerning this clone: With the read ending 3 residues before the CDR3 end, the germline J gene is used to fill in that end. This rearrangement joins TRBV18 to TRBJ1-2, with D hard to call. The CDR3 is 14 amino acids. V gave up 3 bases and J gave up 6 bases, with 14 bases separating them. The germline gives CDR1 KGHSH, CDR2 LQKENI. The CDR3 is CASSPPQVVDGYTF. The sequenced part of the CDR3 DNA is TGTGCCAGCTCACCGCCCCAGGTGGTTGATGGC.

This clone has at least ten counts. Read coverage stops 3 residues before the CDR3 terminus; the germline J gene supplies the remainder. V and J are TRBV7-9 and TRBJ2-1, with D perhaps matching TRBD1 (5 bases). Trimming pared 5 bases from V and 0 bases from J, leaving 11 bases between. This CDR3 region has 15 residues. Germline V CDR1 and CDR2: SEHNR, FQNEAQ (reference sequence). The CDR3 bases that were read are TGTGCCAGCAGCGAAGGGGTTAGCTCCTACAATGAG. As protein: CASSEGVSSYNE. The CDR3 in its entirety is CASSEGVSSYNEQFF.

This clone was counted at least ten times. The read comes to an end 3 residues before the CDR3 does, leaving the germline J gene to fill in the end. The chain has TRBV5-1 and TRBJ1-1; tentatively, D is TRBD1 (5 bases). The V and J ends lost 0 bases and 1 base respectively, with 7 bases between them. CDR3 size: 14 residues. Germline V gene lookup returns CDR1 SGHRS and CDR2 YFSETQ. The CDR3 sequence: CASSLAQGNTEAFF. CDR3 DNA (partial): TGCGCCAGCAGCTTGGCGCAGGGGAACACTGAA.

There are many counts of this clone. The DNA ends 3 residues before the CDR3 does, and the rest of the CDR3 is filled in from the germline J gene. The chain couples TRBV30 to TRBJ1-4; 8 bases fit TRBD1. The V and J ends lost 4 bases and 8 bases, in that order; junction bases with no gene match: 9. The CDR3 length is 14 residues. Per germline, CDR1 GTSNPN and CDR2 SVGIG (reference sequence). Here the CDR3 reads CAWTGTGGREKLFF. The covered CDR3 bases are TGTGCCTGGACGGGGACAGGCGGACGGGAAAAA.

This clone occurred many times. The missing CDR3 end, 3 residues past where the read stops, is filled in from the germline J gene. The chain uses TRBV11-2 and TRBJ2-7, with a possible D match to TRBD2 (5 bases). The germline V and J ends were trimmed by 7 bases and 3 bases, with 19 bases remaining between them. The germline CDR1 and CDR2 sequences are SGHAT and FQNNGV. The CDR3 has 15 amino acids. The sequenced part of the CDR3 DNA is TGTGCCAGCAACCCCGGACTCGTGGGTGACTACGAG. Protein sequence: CASNPGLVGDYE. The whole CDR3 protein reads CASNPGLVGDYEQYF.

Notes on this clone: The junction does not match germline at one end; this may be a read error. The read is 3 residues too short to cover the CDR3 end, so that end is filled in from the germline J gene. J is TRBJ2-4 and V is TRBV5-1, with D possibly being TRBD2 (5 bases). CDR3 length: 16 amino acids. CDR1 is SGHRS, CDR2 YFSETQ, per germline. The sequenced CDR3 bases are TGCGCCAGCAGCTTGGACGGGTCGCTAGCCGAAAACATT. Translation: CASSLDGSLAENI. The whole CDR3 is CASSLDGSLAENIQYF. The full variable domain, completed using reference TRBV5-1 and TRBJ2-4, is KAGVTQTPRYLIKTRGQQVTLSCSPISGHRSVSWYQQTPGQGLQFLFEYFSETQRNKGNFPGRFSGRQFSNSRSEMNVSTLELGDSALYLCASSLDGSLAENIQYFGAGTRLSVL.